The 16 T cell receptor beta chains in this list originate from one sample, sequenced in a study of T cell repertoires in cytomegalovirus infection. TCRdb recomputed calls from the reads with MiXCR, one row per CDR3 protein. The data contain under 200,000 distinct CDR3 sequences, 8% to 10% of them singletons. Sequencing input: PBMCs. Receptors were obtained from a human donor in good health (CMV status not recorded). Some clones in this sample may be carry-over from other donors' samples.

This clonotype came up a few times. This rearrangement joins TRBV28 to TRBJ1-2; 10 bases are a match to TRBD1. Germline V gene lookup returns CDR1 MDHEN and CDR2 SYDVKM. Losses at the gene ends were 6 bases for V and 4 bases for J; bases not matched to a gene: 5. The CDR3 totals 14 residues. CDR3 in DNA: TGTGCCAGCAGCGGACAGGGGGGTGTCTATGGCTACACCTTC. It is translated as CASSGQGGVYGYTF.

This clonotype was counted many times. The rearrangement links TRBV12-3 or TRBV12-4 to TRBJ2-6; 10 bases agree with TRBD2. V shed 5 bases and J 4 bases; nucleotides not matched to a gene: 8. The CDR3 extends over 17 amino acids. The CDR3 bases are TGTGCCAGCAGTCCGGGACTAGCGCCCTCCGGGGCCAACGTCCTGACTTTC. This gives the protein CASSPGLAPSGANVLTF.

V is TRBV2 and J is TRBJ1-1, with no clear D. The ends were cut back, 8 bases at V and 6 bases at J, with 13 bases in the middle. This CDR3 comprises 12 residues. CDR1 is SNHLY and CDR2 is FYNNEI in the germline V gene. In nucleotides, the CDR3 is TGTGCCAGCGGGAGGGCGACGGCTGAAGCTTTCTTT. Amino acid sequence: CASGRATAEAFF.

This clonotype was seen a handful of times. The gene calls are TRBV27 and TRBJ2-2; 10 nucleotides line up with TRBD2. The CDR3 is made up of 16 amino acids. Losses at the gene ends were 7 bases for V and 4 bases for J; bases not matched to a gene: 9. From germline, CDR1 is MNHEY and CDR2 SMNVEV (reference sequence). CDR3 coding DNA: TGTGCCAGCAACAAGGGTACTAGCGGGATCACCGGGGAGCTGTTTTTT. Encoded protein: CASNKGTSGITGELFF.

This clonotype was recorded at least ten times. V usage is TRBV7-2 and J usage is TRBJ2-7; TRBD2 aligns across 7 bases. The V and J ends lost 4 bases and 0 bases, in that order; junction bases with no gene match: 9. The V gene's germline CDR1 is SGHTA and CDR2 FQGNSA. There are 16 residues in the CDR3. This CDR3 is CASSSGSGTSSYEQYF. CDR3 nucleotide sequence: TGTGCCAGCAGCTCCGGAAGCGGGACGAGCTCCTACGAGCAGTACTTC.

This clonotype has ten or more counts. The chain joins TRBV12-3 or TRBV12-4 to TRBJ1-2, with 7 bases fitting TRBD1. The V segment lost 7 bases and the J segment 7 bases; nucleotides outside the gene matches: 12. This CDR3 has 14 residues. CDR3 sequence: CASNPGQHVSGYTF. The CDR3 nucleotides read TGTGCCAGCAATCCGGGACAGCACGTGTCTGGCTACACCTTC.

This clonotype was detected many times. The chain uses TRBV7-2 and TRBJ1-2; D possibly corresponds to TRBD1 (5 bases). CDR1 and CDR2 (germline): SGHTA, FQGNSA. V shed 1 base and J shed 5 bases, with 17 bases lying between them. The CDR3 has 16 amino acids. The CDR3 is CASSLGGRGEGYGYTF. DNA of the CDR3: TGTGCCAGCAGCTTAGGTGGTCGGGGGGAGGGGTATGGCTACACCTTC. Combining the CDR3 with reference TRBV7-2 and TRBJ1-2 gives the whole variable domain GAGVSQSPSNKVTEKGKDVELRCDPISGHTALYWYRQSLGQGLEFLIYFQGNSAPDKSGLPSDRFSAERTGGSVSTLTIQRTQQEDSAVYLCASSLGGRGEGYGYTFGSGTRLTVV.

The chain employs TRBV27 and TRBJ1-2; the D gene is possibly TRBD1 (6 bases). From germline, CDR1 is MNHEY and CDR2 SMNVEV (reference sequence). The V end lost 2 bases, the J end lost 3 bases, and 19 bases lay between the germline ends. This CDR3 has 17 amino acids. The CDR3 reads CASSLRSGDRYHYGYTF. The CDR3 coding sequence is TGTGCCAGCAGTTTAAGGTCAGGGGACCGTTACCACTATGGCTACACCTTC.

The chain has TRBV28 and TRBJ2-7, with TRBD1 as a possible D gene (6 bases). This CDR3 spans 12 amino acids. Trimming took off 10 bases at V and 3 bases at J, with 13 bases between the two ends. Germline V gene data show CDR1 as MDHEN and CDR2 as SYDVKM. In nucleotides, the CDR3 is TGTGCCATCACAGAAGGGGGCTACGAGCAGTACTTC. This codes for CAITEGGYEQYF.

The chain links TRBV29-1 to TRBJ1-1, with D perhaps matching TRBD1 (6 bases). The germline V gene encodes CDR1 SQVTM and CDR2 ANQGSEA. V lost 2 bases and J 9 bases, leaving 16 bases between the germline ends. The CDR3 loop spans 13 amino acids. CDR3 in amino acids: CSVEPGGPLQAFF. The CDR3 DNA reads TGCAGCGTTGAACCCGGGGGGCCCCTCCAAGCTTTCTTT.

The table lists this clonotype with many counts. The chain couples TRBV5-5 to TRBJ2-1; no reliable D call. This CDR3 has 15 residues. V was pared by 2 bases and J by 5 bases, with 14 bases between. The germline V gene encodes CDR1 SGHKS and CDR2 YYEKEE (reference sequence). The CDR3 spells CASSLRPNGDNEQFF. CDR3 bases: TGTGCCAGCAGCTTAAGACCAAACGGCGACAATGAGCAGTTCTTC.

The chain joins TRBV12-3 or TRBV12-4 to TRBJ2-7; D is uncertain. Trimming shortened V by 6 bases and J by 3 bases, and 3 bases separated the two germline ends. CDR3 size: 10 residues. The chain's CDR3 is CASRLYEQYF. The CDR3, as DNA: TGTGCCAGCAGACTCTACGAGCAGTACTTC.

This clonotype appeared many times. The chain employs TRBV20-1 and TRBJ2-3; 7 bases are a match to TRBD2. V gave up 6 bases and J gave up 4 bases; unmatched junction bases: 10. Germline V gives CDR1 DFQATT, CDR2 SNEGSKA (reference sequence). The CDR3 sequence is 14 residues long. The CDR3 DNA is TGCAGTGCCCTCCGACGGGGAGGGTCAGATACGCAGTATTTT. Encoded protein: CSALRRGGSDTQYF.

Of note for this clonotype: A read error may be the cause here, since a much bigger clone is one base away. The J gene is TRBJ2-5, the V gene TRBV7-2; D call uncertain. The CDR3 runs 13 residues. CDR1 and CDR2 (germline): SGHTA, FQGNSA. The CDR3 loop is CASGLRSQETQYF. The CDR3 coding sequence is TGTGCCAGCGGCTTAAGGAGTCAAGAGACCCAGTACTTC.

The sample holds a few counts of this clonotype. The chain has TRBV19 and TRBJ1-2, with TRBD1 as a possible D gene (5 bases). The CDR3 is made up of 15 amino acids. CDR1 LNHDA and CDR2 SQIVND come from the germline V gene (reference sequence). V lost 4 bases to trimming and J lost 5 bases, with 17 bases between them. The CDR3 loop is CASSTGGVAGYGYTF. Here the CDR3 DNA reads TGTGCCAGTAGTACCGGAGGCGTCGCAGGGTATGGCTACACCTTC.

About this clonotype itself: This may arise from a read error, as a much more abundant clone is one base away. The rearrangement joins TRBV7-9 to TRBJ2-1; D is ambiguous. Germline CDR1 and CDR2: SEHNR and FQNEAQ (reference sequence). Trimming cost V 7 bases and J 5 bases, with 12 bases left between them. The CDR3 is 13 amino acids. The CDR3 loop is CASTAESHNEQFF. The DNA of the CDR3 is TGTGCCAGCACCGCGGAGTCCCACAATGAGCAGTTCTTC.